One sample yielded the 27 T cell receptor beta chains listed below, sequenced in a study of technical replicates of blood from several donors. The assay was immunoSEQ multiplex PCR, and TCRdb's table has in-frame clones only and misses some. This table has around 100,000 clones, about 95% appearing once. The sample consisted of T cells isolated from PBMCs. The receptors derive from a human donor in good health.

V usage is TRBV7-6 and J usage is TRBJ2-1; D not certain. CDR1 and CDR2 (germline): SGHVS, FNYEAQ. CDR3 size: 14 residues. Trimming removed 1 base at V and 4 bases at J, with 8 bases between. The CDR3 DNA reads TGTGCCAGCAGCTTAGACATTAAGTACAATGAGCAGTTCTTC. The encoded protein is CASSLDIKYNEQFF.

The V gene is TRBV9, the J gene TRBJ1-4; D is undetermined. V was pared by 0 bases and J by 4 bases, with 13 bases between. CDR1 and CDR2 from the germline V gene are SGDLS and YYNGEE. The CDR3 has 16 amino acids. CDR3 sequence: CASSVGSGSLNEKLFF. In DNA, the CDR3 is TGTGCCAGCAGCGTAGGTTCCGGGAGCCTTAATGAAAAACTGTTTTTT.

The chain carries TRBV29-1 and TRBJ2-7; 9 bases are a match to TRBD2. This CDR3 spans 14 amino acids. CDR1 and CDR2 from the germline V gene are SQVTM and ANQGSEA. Trimming took 3 bases from V and 7 from J; bases not matched to a gene: 10. CDR3 in amino acids: CSVESGLASEEQYF. CDR3 nucleotide sequence: TGCAGCGTTGAGTCAGGACTAGCGTCGGAAGAGCAGTACTTC.

V usage is TRBV6-6 and J usage is TRBJ1-1, with unresolved D. CDR1 is MNHNY and CDR2 is SVGAGI in the germline V gene (reference sequence). The CDR3 is made up of 12 amino acids. Trimming took 2 bases from V and 10 from J, leaving 11 bases between them. CDR3 sequence: CASSYAADPAFF. For the CDR3, the DNA is TGTGCCAGCAGTTACGCTGCGGATCCAGCTTTCTTT.

The chain combines TRBV29-1 with TRBJ1-1; 7 bases map to TRBD1. CDR1 is SQVTM and CDR2 is ANQGSEA in the germline V gene. This CDR3 has 13 residues. J lost 0 bases, V lost 7 bases, and 5 bases had no gene match. CDR3 bases: TGCAGCGCGGAGAGGGGGCTGAACACTGAAGCTTTCTTT. Translation: CSAERGLNTEAFF.

In nucleotides, the CDR3 is TGTGCCAGCAGCGTAGATACCACAGGGCAAGCTTTCTTT. This encodes CASSVDTTGQAFF. V is TRBV9 and J is TRBJ1-1, with a possible D match to TRBD1 (6 bases). Germline values: CDR1 SGDLS, CDR2 YYNGEE. The CDR3 is 13 residues long. V shed 0 bases and J shed 9 bases, with 12 bases lying between them.

V gene TRBV2 combines with J gene TRBJ1-2; 7 bases map to TRBD1. V shed 6 bases and J 4 bases; nucleotides not matched to a gene: 8. Germline values: CDR1 SNHLY, CDR2 FYNNEI. The CDR3 is 14 amino acids. DNA for the CDR3: TGTGCCAGCAGAGATCAGGGGGTCTTCTATGGCTACACCTTC. Its protein product is CASRDQGVFYGYTF.

The chain combines TRBV6-1 with TRBJ2-7; a weak D match, TRBD2 (6 bases). Germline CDR1 MNHNS, CDR2 SASEGT. With 10 bases removed from V and 7 bases from J, the gap between germline ends came to 14 bases. This CDR3 comprises 11 residues. This chain's CDR3 is CAIVWGVEQYF. CDR3 DNA: TGTGCCATCGTTTGGGGGGTTGAGCAGTACTTC.

The chain has TRBV11-2 and TRBJ2-3; D not certain. V lost 5 bases and J lost 3, with 9 bases in between. Looked up from germline, CDR1 is SGHAT and CDR2 is FQNNGV. This CDR3 has 13 amino acids. CDR3 nucleotide sequence: TGTGCCAGCAGCAAACTACCTACAGATACGCAGTATTTT. Translating gives CASSKLPTDTQYF.

The gene calls are TRBV4-2 and TRBJ2-1; D not resolved. From germline, CDR1 is LGHNA and CDR2 YNFKEQ. The CDR3 totals 12 residues. The V end lost 0 bases, the J end lost 8 bases, and 5 bases lay between the germline ends. The CDR3 here is CASSQDSYEQFF. For the CDR3, the DNA is TGTGCCAGCAGCCAAGATTCGTATGAGCAGTTCTTC.

This chain connects TRBV5-1 to TRBJ1-6; D might be TRBD1 (6 bases). The CDR3 runs to 16 residues. Trimming pared 4 bases from V and 6 bases from J, leaving 17 bases between. Germline V gene sequence: CDR1 SGHRS, CDR2 YFSETQ. In nucleotides, the CDR3 is TGCGCCAGCAGCGACCTAGGCAGGGGAGTTAATTCACCCCTCCACTTT. It translates to CASSDLGRGVNSPLHF.

V and J are TRBV30 and TRBJ2-5; 7 positions agree with TRBD2. This CDR3 has 14 residues. V dropped 3 bases and J dropped 2; count of bases not matched to a gene: 6. The germline V gene encodes CDR1 GTSNPN and CDR2 SVGIG (reference sequence). The CDR3 protein is CAWRKRGQQETQYF. The CDR3 region has the DNA TGTGCCTGGAGGAAGCGGGGTCAGCAAGAGACCCAGTACTTC.

The J gene is TRBJ2-7, the V gene TRBV11-2; 12 bases match TRBD2. Germline CDR1 SGHAT, CDR2 FQNNGV. The CDR3 sequence is 15 residues long. V lost 5 bases and J lost 3; bases outside the gene matches: 5. In DNA form, the CDR3 reads TGTGCCAGCAGCCATTCGGGACTAGCGGGCTACGAGCAGTACTTC. Translating gives CASSHSGLAGYEQYF.

V usage is TRBV29-1 and J usage is TRBJ1-2, with D possibly matching TRBD1 (6 bases). This CDR3 is 13 amino acids long. Germline V CDR1 and CDR2: SQVTM, ANQGSEA. Trimming removed 4 bases at V and 4 bases at J, with 13 bases between. For the CDR3, the DNA is TGCAGCGTTGGGGGGACAAGCCTCTATGGCTACACCTTC. It yields the protein CSVGGTSLYGYTF.

The chain recombines TRBV19 with TRBJ1-2; D remains ambiguous. V lost 7 bases to trimming and J lost 4 bases, with 19 bases between them. From germline, CDR1 is LNHDA and CDR2 SQIVND (reference sequence). The CDR3 runs to 15 residues. The CDR3 DNA is TGTGCCAGTATCCCAGATTACGGGATGATCTATGGCTACACCTTC. Translation gives CASIPDYGMIYGYTF.

The V and J genes are TRBV19 and TRBJ1-2, with TRBD1 matching 7 bases. The CDR3 sequence is 13 residues long. CDR1 LNHDA and CDR2 SQIVND come from the germline V gene (reference sequence). With V trimmed by 7 bases and J by 4 bases, 6 bases remained unmatched. The CDR3 DNA follows: TGTGCCAGTACCTGGGACAGCGTCTATGGCTACACCTTC. Encoded protein: CASTWDSVYGYTF.

This clone was seen only once. The chain recombines TRBV9 with TRBJ1-2; D might be TRBD1 (6 bases). The germline CDR1 and CDR2 sequences are SGDLS and YYNGEE. CDR3 size: 15 residues. Trimming shortened V by 2 bases and J by 6 bases, and 17 bases separated the two germline ends. Written as DNA, the CDR3 is TGTGCCAGCAGCGTTCAAGGGGGGGGTATTGATGGCTACACCTTC. Translated: CASSVQGGGIDGYTF. The full variable domain, in which reference TRBV9 and TRBJ1-2 provide the parts outside the CDR3, is DSGVTQTPKHLITATGQRVTLRCSPRSGDLSVYWYQQSLDQGLQFLIQYYNGEERAKGNILERFSAQQFPDLHSELNLSSLELGDSALYFCASSVQGGGIDGYTFGSGTRLTVV.

The rearrangement links TRBV4-1 to TRBJ2-7; 14 positions match TRBD2. The CDR3 totals 18 residues. Per germline, CDR1 MGHRA and CDR2 YSYEKL. Trimming took 1 base from V and 5 from J; bases not matched to a gene: 10. CDR3 nucleotides: TGCGCCAGCAGCCAAGGACTAGCGGGAGGGCGGATCAAGAACGAGCAGTACTTC. This encodes CASSQGLAGGRIKNEQYF.

The chain recombines TRBV6-6 with TRBJ2-7; 7 nucleotides match TRBD1. The CDR3 loop spans 15 amino acids. V dropped 2 bases and J dropped 6; count of bases not matched to a gene: 10. Germline CDR1 is MNHNY and CDR2 is SVGAGI (reference sequence). Here the CDR3 reads CASSYPDRETLEQYF. DNA for the CDR3: TGTGCCAGCAGTTACCCCGACAGGGAAACTCTCGAGCAGTACTTC.

The rearrangement joins TRBV9 to TRBJ1-2, with 9 bases that match TRBD1. Germline V lookup: CDR1 SGDLS, CDR2 YYNGEE. The CDR3 covers 13 residues. V lost 3 bases to trimming and J lost 7 bases; unmatched junction nucleotides: 4. CDR3 loop: CASSAGTGTGYTF. The CDR3 DNA follows: TGTGCCAGCAGCGCCGGGACAGGGACTGGCTACACCTTC.

This chain's CDR3 is CASSPWASGRDIDTQYF. CDR3 nucleotides: TGTGCCAGCAGCCCTTGGGCTAGCGGGAGAGACATAGATACGCAGTATTTT. The rearrangement links TRBV4-2 to TRBJ2-3, with 10 bases lining up with TRBD2. V lost 4 bases to trimming and J lost 5 bases; unmatched junction nucleotides: 12. Germline V CDR1 and CDR2: LGHNA, YNFKEQ. The length of the CDR3 is 17 residues.

The chain has TRBV7-2 and TRBJ1-2; 9 bases line up with TRBD1. The CDR3 loop spans 17 amino acids. V dropped 5 bases and J dropped 8; count of bases not matched to a gene: 18. Germline assignment: CDR1 SGHTA and CDR2 FQGNSA. The CDR3 DNA is TGTGCCAGCAGCCCAGGGACAGGGCTCGGTCGGGTAGGAGGCTACACCTTC. Its protein is CASSPGTGLGRVGGYTF.

The rearrangement joins TRBV5-4 to TRBJ2-1, with 8 positions matching TRBD2. J was trimmed by 5 bases and V by 2 bases; bases with no gene match: 6. The CDR3 covers 15 residues. Germline assignment: CDR1 SGHNT and CDR2 YYREEE (reference sequence). CDR3 DNA sequence: TGTGCCAGCAGCTTCTACAGCGGGAGTAACAATGAGCAGTTCTTC. Translating it yields CASSFYSGSNNEQFF. Full variable domain (missing parts from reference TRBV5-4 and TRBJ2-1): ETGVTQSPTHLIKTRGQQVTLRCSSQSGHNTVSWYQQALGQGPQFIFQYYREEENGRGNFPPRFSGLQFPNYSSELNVNALELDDSALYLCASSFYSGSNNEQFFGPGTRLTVL.

This chain links TRBV27 with TRBJ1-5; D gene ambiguous. This CDR3 spans 17 amino acids. With 6 bases removed from V and 3 bases from J, the gap between germline ends came to 21 bases. The V gene's germline CDR1 is MNHEY and CDR2 SMNVEV (reference sequence). CDR3 sequence reads: CASSQLLVRGFNQPQHF. The CDR3 nucleotides read TGTGCCAGCAGCCAACTTTTGGTGAGAGGATTCAATCAGCCCCAGCATTTT.

The chain links TRBV6-6 to TRBJ2-7, with D tentatively TRBD1 (6 bases). The length of the CDR3 is 14 residues. The germline V and J ends were trimmed by 0 bases and 2 bases, with 8 bases remaining between them. Germline lookup yields CDR1 MNHNY and CDR2 SVGAGI (reference sequence). As DNA, the CDR3 is TGTGCCAGCAGTTACTCGAGGGACACCTACGAGCAGTACTTC. Translation: CASSYSRDTYEQYF.

V and J are TRBV30 and TRBJ2-7, with 7 bases fitting TRBD1. The CDR3 loop spans 12 amino acids. The ends lost 7 bases at V and 3 bases at J; junction bases unmatched: 6. Germline V gene data show CDR1 as GTSNPN and CDR2 as SVGIG (reference sequence). The CDR3 DNA reads as TGTGCCTTCCGGGACAGCCGCTACGAGCAGTACTTC. Translated: CAFRDSRYEQYF.

CDR3 region: CASSSGLAADTQYF. In DNA form, the CDR3 reads TGTGCCAGCAGCTCGGGACTAGCGGCAGATACGCAGTATTTT. The chain combines TRBV7-3 with TRBJ2-3; 11 nucleotides match TRBD2. The length of the CDR3 is 14 residues. Germline V CDR1 and CDR2: SGHTA, FQGTGA. J gave up 4 bases and V 4 bases, and 1 base lay outside the gene matches.